This entry concerns a single TCR beta chain. Generated by immunoSEQ multiplex PCR, the TCRdb table keeps only in-frame clones and is missing some. This sample has 80,000 to 100,000 clones, with approximately 90% found just once. The record originates from a study of technical replicates of blood from a handful of donors. This sequence originates from a human donor in good health. The sample was T cells isolated from PBMCs.

The CDR3 here is CASSYLGTVTGELFF. The CDR3 DNA sequence: TGTGCCAGCAGTTACTTGGGGACTGTCACCGGGGAGCTGTTTTTT. This chain links TRBV6-5 with TRBJ2-2; maybe TRBD2 (6 bases). Germline V gene sequence: CDR1 MNHEY, CDR2 SVGAGI. The V gene lost 1 base and the J gene lost 4 bases, with 10 bases spanning the gap. The CDR3 has 15 residues.